Shown below are 14 T cell receptor beta chains from a single sample sequenced in a study of cytomegalovirus exposure and HLA in healthy donors. TCRdb's copy holds only in-frame clones and misses some; the assay was immunoSEQ multiplex PCR. The sample lists about 49,000 clones, 94% seen once, with about 8% in the top ten. The sample taken for sequencing was PBMCs. The origin of the receptors is a young woman in good health and CMV-seropositive.

V gene TRBV5-6 combines with J gene TRBJ2-1; 8 bases align to TRBD2. Germline V gene lookup returns CDR1 SGHDT and CDR2 YYEEEE. The CDR3 runs to 12 residues. The junction had 6 bases not matched to a gene; V was cut back by 1 base and J by 15 bases. The CDR3 here is CASSLTSGTSFF. The CDR3 nucleotides are TGTGCCAGCAGCTTGACTAGCGGTACGTCGTTCTTC. Together with reference TRBV5-6 and TRBJ2-1, the CDR3 gives the full variable domain: DAGVTQSPTHLIKTRGQQVTLRCSPKSGHDTVSWYQQALGQGPQFIFQYYEEEERQRGNFPDRFSGHQFPNYSSELNVNALLLGDSALYLCASSLTSGTSFFGPGTRLTVL.

The chain links TRBV7-8 to TRBJ2-3, with D unclear. Germline values: CDR1 SGHVS, CDR2 FQNEAQ. With 0 bases removed from V and 0 bases from J, the gap between germline ends came to 19 bases. This CDR3 contains 19 residues. The CDR3 sequence is CASSLAPEFRLASTDTQYF. In DNA, the CDR3 is TGTGCCAGCAGCTTAGCTCCTGAGTTCCGCTTAGCTAGCACAGATACGCAGTATTTT.

The rearrangement joins TRBV7-2 to TRBJ2-3, with D perhaps matching TRBD2 (5 bases). The V gene's germline CDR1 is SGHTA and CDR2 FQGNSA. Trimming stripped 1 base from V and 2 bases from J, with 22 bases between. The CDR3 is 19 amino acids. The CDR3 loop is CASSLGWERGSSITDTQYF. Here the CDR3 DNA reads TGTGCCAGCAGCTTAGGGTGGGAGAGAGGGTCTTCGATCACAGATACGCAGTATTTT.

The chain is built from TRBV28 and TRBJ1-2; 8 bases fit TRBD1. J was trimmed by 4 bases and V by 6 bases; bases with no gene match: 7. CDR1 and CDR2 from the germline V gene are MDHEN and SYDVKM. The CDR3 spans 14 residues. The CDR3 DNA is TGTGCCAGCAGGGTACCAGGGGGCCCCTATGGCTACACCTTC. Amino acid sequence: CASRVPGGPYGYTF.

V is TRBV6-6 and J is TRBJ2-7; 8 bases are shared with TRBD2. CDR3 length: 14 residues. The J segment lost 5 bases and the V segment lost 7 bases, leaving 10 bases of the junction unmatched. Germline CDR1 and CDR2: MNHNY and SVGAGI (reference sequence). CDR3 bases: TGTGCCAGCACAAATACAGCGGGAGTTAACGAGCAGTACTTC. This translates into CASTNTAGVNEQYF.

The V and J genes are TRBV9 and TRBJ2-3; TRBD2 matches at 8 bases. V was pared by 4 bases and J by 5 bases, with 12 bases of the junction left unmatched. Germline V gene lookup returns CDR1 SGDLS and CDR2 YYNGEE. The CDR3 extends over 16 amino acids. The CDR3 nucleotides are TGTGCCAGCAGCCCCCCAGGAGCGGGAGTGATAGATACGCAGTATTTT. This gives the protein CASSPPGAGVIDTQYF.

In its sample, this clone was seen once. The J gene is TRBJ1-5, the V gene TRBV6-1; D perhaps matches TRBD1 (5 bases). CDR3 size: 14 residues. Trimming removed 5 bases at V and 1 base at J, with 9 bases between. Germline CDR1 is MNHNS and CDR2 is SASEGT. CDR3 loop: CASSTRASNQPQHF. The CDR3 nucleotides are TGTGCCAGCAGTACCAGGGCGAGCAATCAGCCCCAGCATTTT.

The chain carries TRBV7-8 and TRBJ1-4; 8 bases line up with TRBD1. The CDR3 runs 18 residues. V lost 2 bases to trimming and J lost 5 bases; unmatched junction nucleotides: 13. Germline assignment: CDR1 SGHVS and CDR2 FQNEAQ. The CDR3 is CASSLTFRTGFENEKLFF. The CDR3 coding sequence is TGTGCCAGCAGCTTAACATTTCGGACAGGGTTTGAGAATGAAAAACTGTTTTTT.

CDR3 coding DNA: TGTGCCAGCAGCTTATATGGGCTAGCGGGAGCTGGCCGGGAGCTGTTTTTT. It codes for CASSLYGLAGAGRELFF. V usage is TRBV7-3 and J usage is TRBJ2-2, with TRBD2 matching over 10 bases. With 2 bases clipped from V and 9 bases from J, the junction kept 12 bases outside the gene matches. There are 17 residues in the CDR3. CDR1 is SGHTA, CDR2 FQGTGA, per germline.

This rearrangement joins TRBV19 to TRBJ2-5; the D gene is possibly TRBD1 (6 bases). Trimming removed 6 bases at V and 3 bases at J, with 14 bases between. Germline V gene sequence: CDR1 LNHDA, CDR2 SQIVND (reference sequence). The CDR3 contains 14 residues. Here the CDR3 reads CASRPQRGKETQYF. The CDR3 DNA follows: TGTGCCAGTAGACCACAAAGGGGGAAAGAGACCCAGTACTTC.

The CDR3 sequence is CSGRSTGYYGQFF. DNA of the CDR3: TGCAGCGGTCGATCTACAGGGTACTATGGGCAGTTCTTC. The chain uses TRBV29-1 and TRBJ2-1; a possible D gene is TRBD1 (6 bases). The V and J ends lost 7 bases and 12 bases respectively, with 22 bases between them. In germline, CDR1 is SQVTM, CDR2 ANQGSEA. The length of the CDR3 is 13 residues.

The rearrangement joins TRBV7-3 to TRBJ2-7; 8 bases agree with TRBD1. This CDR3 region has 14 residues. The germline gives CDR1 SGHTA, CDR2 FQGTGA. The V gene end was trimmed by 4 bases and the J gene end by 7 bases; junction bases not matched to a gene: 9. CDR3 nucleotide sequence: TGTGCCAGCAGCTCGAAGACAGGGGTAGGGGAGCAGTACTTC. This encodes CASSSKTGVGEQYF.

The chain has TRBV9 and TRBJ2-5; D remains unclear. Trimming removed 0 bases at V and 2 bases at J, with 8 bases between. The CDR3 sequence is 14 residues long. CDR1 and CDR2 from the germline V gene are SGDLS and YYNGEE. CDR3 sequence (DNA): TGTGCCAGCAGCGTAGAGCCTAGACAAGAGACCCAGTACTTC. Amino acids: CASSVEPRQETQYF.

This chain joins TRBV21-1 and TRBJ2-5; the D call of TRBD1 is as the table states it, not checked on the DNA. TRBV21-1 constitutes a pseudogene. CDR3 length: 17 residues. CDR3 DNA: TGTGCCAGCAGCACTCGAAGGGGTAGCCCTAGGGTTGAGACCCAGTACTTC. It codes for CASSTRRGSPRVETQYF.